This entry lists 15 T cell receptor beta chains sequenced from one sample in a study of blood T cell repertoires in COVID-19. The table came from immunoSEQ multiplex PCR; TCRdb's copy has only in-frame clones and leaves some out. The profile shows 300,000 to 350,000 clones, over 80% of them singletons. The sample taken for sequencing was PBMCs or T cells enriched from blood (not recorded which). These receptor sequences come from a woman younger than 35 who had recovered from COVID-19.

The genes are TRBV27 and TRBJ2-5; no definite D call. Per the germline V gene, CDR1 is MNHEY and CDR2 is SMNVEV (reference sequence). The CDR3 contains 9 residues. The ends were cut back, 10 bases at V and 7 bases at J, with 7 bases in the middle. CDR3 in DNA: TGTGCCACCCCCGGGACCCAGTACTTC. Protein product: CATPGTQYF.

CDR3 region: CASSPPLAGVNEQFF. As DNA, the CDR3 is TGTGCCAGCAGCCCCCCGCTAGCGGGAGTCAATGAGCAGTTCTTC. The chain carries TRBV5-4 and TRBJ2-1, with 10 bases identical to TRBD2. Germline lookup yields CDR1 SGHNT and CDR2 YYREEE (reference sequence). The CDR3 length is 15 residues. After removal of 4 bases from V and 6 bases from J, the junction contained 7 bases not matched to a gene.

The rearrangement joins TRBV7-9 to TRBJ2-2; D call uncertain. Germline CDR1 and CDR2: SEHNR and FQNEAQ (reference sequence). This CDR3 contains 15 residues. V was trimmed by 2 bases and J by 4 bases, leaving 11 bases between them. The CDR3 loop is CASSLRLGATGELFF. The CDR3 DNA sequence: TGTGCCAGCAGCTTAAGGCTTGGAGCCACCGGGGAGCTGTTTTTT. Full variable domain (missing parts from reference TRBV7-9 and TRBJ2-2): DTGVSQNPRHKITKRGQNVTFRCDPISEHNRLYWYRQTLGQGPEFLTYFQNEAQLEKSRLLSDRFSAERPKGSFSTLEIQRTEQGDSAMYLCASSLRLGATGELFFGEGSRLTVL.

CDR3 amino acids: CASNPDRGQGTEAFF. Written as DNA, the CDR3 is TGTGCCAGCAACCCGGACAGGGGGCAGGGGACTGAAGCTTTCTTT. The chain links TRBV11-2 to TRBJ1-1, with TRBD1 matching over 11 bases. CDR1 is SGHAT and CDR2 is FQNNGV in the germline V gene. With V trimmed by 7 bases and J by 5 bases, 9 bases remained unmatched. The CDR3 runs 15 residues.

The rearrangement uses TRBV11-2 and TRBJ1-2; D unresolved. The CDR3 has 14 amino acids. The V end lost 5 bases, the J end lost 8 bases, and 18 bases lay between the germline ends. Germline-derived CDR1 and CDR2 are SGHAT and FQNNGV. The CDR3 reads CASSLAQEAGGYTF. In DNA, the CDR3 is TGTGCCAGCAGCCTCGCTCAGGAGGCAGGAGGCTACACCTTC.

The chain couples TRBV7-2 to TRBJ2-1; D is possibly TRBD2 (6 bases). Trimming removed 4 bases from V and 10 bases from J, with 23 bases in between. Per the germline V gene, CDR1 is SGHTA and CDR2 is FQGNSA. The CDR3 totals 16 residues. The CDR3 region has the DNA TGTGCCAGCAGCTCGTATGCCGGGACTCTTGGCTCGGAGCAGTTCTTC. It is translated as CASSSYAGTLGSEQFF.

The chain joins TRBV5-1 to TRBJ1-4; D might be TRBD1 (5 bases). Trimming took 7 bases from V and 4 from J, leaving 11 bases between them. This CDR3 spans 13 amino acids. The V gene's germline CDR1 is SGHRS and CDR2 YFSETQ. Written as DNA, the CDR3 is TGCGCCAGCGGTTTGCAGGGTAATGAAAAACTGTTTTTT. It specifies CASGLQGNEKLFF.

The chain recombines TRBV5-1 with TRBJ1-1; possible D gene TRBD1, 6 bases. This CDR3 spans 14 amino acids. Trimming left V 0 bases short and J 1 base short, with 7 bases between. Germline CDR1 is SGHRS and CDR2 is YFSETQ. As DNA, the CDR3 is TGCGCCAGCAGCTTGGAACAGGGGAACACTGAAGCTTTCTTT. This gives the protein CASSLEQGNTEAFF.

The CDR3 reads CATRGLASSYNEQFF. The CDR3 DNA follows: TGTGCCACCAGGGGACTAGCAAGCTCCTACAATGAGCAGTTCTTC. The rearrangement uses TRBV24-1 and TRBJ2-1; 9 bases are shared with TRBD2. The V and J ends lost 7 bases and 0 bases, in that order; junction bases with no gene match: 3. In germline, CDR1 is KGHDR, CDR2 SFDVKD. The CDR3 is 15 residues long.

The chain employs TRBV3-1 (or the pseudogene TRBV3-2) and TRBJ2-5; 8 bases line up with TRBD2. Germline V gene sequence: CDR1 LGHDT, CDR2 YNNKEL (reference sequence). This CDR3 is built from 16 residues. V lost 3 bases to trimming and J lost 2 bases; unmatched junction nucleotides: 8. The CDR3, as DNA: TGTGCCAGCAGCCATATTAAGCGACTAGCGCAAGAGACCCAGTACTTC. It specifies CASSHIKRLAQETQYF.

The CDR3 region has the DNA TGTGCCAGTAGTCCAGGACAGGGGGCTAGTTACACTGAAGCTTTCTTT. This encodes CASSPGQGASYTEAFF. The chain carries TRBV19 and TRBJ1-1, with 11 bases that match TRBD1. The V gene's germline CDR1 is LNHDA and CDR2 SQIVND (reference sequence). CDR3 length: 16 residues. Trimming removed 5 bases from V and 3 bases from J; junction bases left unmatched: 8.

V is TRBV6-5 and J is TRBJ1-5; 10 nucleotides align to TRBD1. V was pared by 6 bases and J by 7 bases, with 9 bases of the junction left unmatched. The V gene's germline CDR1 is MNHEY and CDR2 SVGAGI. The CDR3 loop spans 15 amino acids. The DNA of the CDR3 is TGTGCCAGCAGGTTGGACAGGGGGTTGGGACAGCCCCAGCATTTT. Its translation is CASRLDRGLGQPQHF.

A note on this clone: A junction end diverges from the germline sequence, so it may reflect a read error. The DNA for the CDR3 is TGTGCCGGCAGCCCACACGGCGGGAGAGGCTGGGATGAGCAGTTCTTC. Protein product: CAGSPHGGRGWDEQFF. The chain uses TRBV9 and TRBJ2-1; 7 bases map to TRBD2. CDR1 and CDR2 from the germline V gene are SGDLS and YYNGEE. This CDR3 is 16 amino acids long.

This clone was seen only once. The chain employs TRBV7-6 and TRBJ2-7, with a possible D match to TRBD2 (5 bases). Germline CDR1 and CDR2: SGHVS and FNYEAQ. The V gene lost 1 base and the J gene lost 2 bases, with 9 bases spanning the gap. CDR3 length: 14 residues. The CDR3 DNA sequence: TGTGCCAGCAGCTTAGGAGGAGGAGCCTACGAGCAGTACTTC. It translates to CASSLGGGAYEQYF.

The chain has TRBV7-3 and TRBJ2-5; 10 nucleotides agree with TRBD2. The CDR3 loop spans 18 amino acids. CDR1 is SGHTA and CDR2 is FQGTGA in the germline V gene. The ends lost 2 bases at V and 1 base at J; junction bases unmatched: 10. The CDR3 nucleotides are TGTGCCAGCAGCTTAGGGATTTTAGCGGGGGGCCTCCAAGAGACCCAGTACTTC. Residues: CASSLGILAGGLQETQYF. Together with reference TRBV7-3 and TRBJ2-5, the CDR3 gives the full variable domain: GAGVSQTPSNKVTEKGKYVELRCDPISGHTALYWYRQSLGQGPEFLIYFQGTGAADDSGLPNDRFFAVRPEGSVSTLKIQRTERGDSAVYLCASSLGILAGGLQETQYFGPGTRLLVL.